This T cell receptor (beta chain) was recovered during a study of early T cells in non-severe SARS-CoV-2 infection. The overall study: Sequencing used unsorted whole-blood bulk RNA, so chains lack pairing.

This clonotype turned up a few times. The antigen is not known. Findings and limits, study-wide: Reliance on VDJdb matching favored anti-spike CD8 responses; private and CD4 specificities were missed.

Individual cDNA molecules carried attached unique molecular identifiers. TCRdb recomputed calls from the 5' RACE reads with MiXCR, one row per CDR3 protein. The sample holds tens of thousands of distinct CDR3 sequences; roughly a tenth are singletons and the top ten take approximately 5.9%. Germline assignment: CDR1 MDHEN and CDR2 SYDVKM. The CDR3 loop spans 13 amino acids. Germline trimming cut 7 bases from V and 5 bases from J; bases unmatched to any gene: 6. This chain joins TRBV28 and TRBJ2-7; 9 bases are a match to TRBD2. The clonotype originates from an adult who was a healthcare worker with PCR-confirmed SARS-CoV-2 infection or an uninfected control (not recorded which). Sample: whole blood. The CDR3 bases are TGTGCCAGCACCCCTAGCGGGAATGACGAGCAGTACTTC. Translation: CASTPSGNDEQYF.